The rows below give T cell receptor beta chains drawn from one sample of a study of control samples from healthy donors and cancer patients. The table came from immunoSEQ multiplex PCR; TCRdb's copy has only in-frame clones and leaves some out. The sample has 150,000 to 200,000 clones; roughly 94% are singletons. The material sequenced was blood. The source is a woman aged 18-29 years in good health. CDR3s include the opening cysteine and the closing phenylalanine or tryptophan. A D gene is named only where the DNA matches it firmly. Clone sizes are given selectively: once, few, many, or a class where the clone is expanded.

j_gene	v_gene	d_gene	abundance	CDR3aa	CDR3nt
TRBJ1-2	TRBV2	NA	NA	CASKDGVSSGGYTF	TGTGCCAGCAAAGACGGGGTCTCGAGCGGTGGCTACACCTTC
TRBJ2-7	TRBV2	NA	NA	CASSEVWRVSYEQYF	TGTGCCAGCAGTGAAGTATGGCGGGTCTCCTACGAGCAGTACTTC
TRBJ1-1	TRBV6-1	NA	NA	CASSEAMGQVFDEAFF	TGTGCCAGCAGTGAGGCCATGGGGCAGGTATTTGATGAAGCTTTCTTT
TRBJ1-1	TRBV6-4	TRBD1	NA	CASRPQGAANTEAFF	TGTGCCAGCAGGCCTCAGGGGGCGGCGAACACTGAAGCTTTCTTT
TRBJ2-3	TRBV24-1	TRBD2	NA	CATSEPPGLAGALYTQYF	TGTGCCACCAGTGAGCCTCCGGGACTAGCGGGGGCCTTGTATACGCAGTATTTT
TRBJ2-1	TRBV29-1	NA	NA	CSVERQYNEQFF	TGCAGCGTTGAAAGGCAGTACAATGAGCAGTTCTTC
TRBJ1-5	TRBV28	NA	NA	CASSLTGPSNQPQHF	TGTGCCAGCAGTTTAACCGGTCCGAGCAATCAGCCCCAGCATTTT
TRBJ1-6	TRBV7-8	NA	NA	CASSLTETGNSPLHF	TGTGCCAGCAGCTTGACAGAAACAGGGAATTCACCCCTCCACTTT
TRBJ2-6	TRBV9	TRBD1	NA	CASSAPNGGTGGKNGANVLTF	TGTGCCAGCAGCGCACCCAATGGGGGGACAGGGGGCAAGAATGGGGCCAACGTCCTGACTTTC
TRBJ2-7	TRBV11-3	TRBD2	NA	CASSSSPGLAVSWDSYEQYF	TGTGCCAGCAGCTCCTCCCCGGGACTAGCGGTATCCTGGGATTCCTACGAGCAGTACTTC
TRBJ1-6	TRBV2	NA	NA	CASSDYRVSPLHF	TGTGCCAGCAGTGACTACAGGGTGTCGCCCCTCCACTTT
TRBJ2-1	TRBV6-6	NA	NA	CASSPVGGAYNEQFF	TGTGCCAGCAGTCCGGTTGGCGGGGCCTACAATGAGCAGTTCTTC
TRBJ2-4	TRBV12-5	NA	NA	CASGPHQNIQYF	TGTGCTAGTGGCCCCCACCAAAACATTCAGTACTTC
TRBJ1-1	TRBV6-5	NA	NA	CASTKDGTEAFF	TGTGCCAGCACCAAGGACGGCACTGAAGCTTTCTTT
TRBJ1-2	TRBV28	NA	NA	CASTPLEGIYGYTF	TGTGCCAGCACCCCCCTGGAGGGGATCTATGGCTACACCTTC
TRBJ1-1	TRBV13	NA	NA	CASSFLTSPQNTEAFF	TGTGCCAGCAGCTTCCTTACTAGTCCTCAGAACACTGAAGCTTTCTTT
TRBJ2-3	TRBV18	NA	NA	CASSPPARGSTDTQYF	TGTGCCAGCTCACCACCGGCGCGGGGTAGCACAGATACGCAGTATTTT
TRBJ2-4	TRBV3-1/TRBV3-2	NA	NA	CASSLRSIQYF	TGTGCCAGCAGCTTGCGTAGCATTCAGTACTTC
TRBJ1-4	TRBV2	TRBD1	NA	CASSERQGAEKLFF	TGTGCCAGCAGTGAGAGACAGGGGGCTGAAAAACTGTTTTTT
TRBJ1-1	TRBV27	NA	NA	CASSLSGQNTEAFF	TGTGCCAGCAGTTTATCTGGGCAGAACACTGAAGCTTTCTTT
TRBJ2-2	TRBV9	TRBD2	NA	CASSGGVLAGVGTGELFF	TGTGCCAGCAGCGGGGGGGTTCTAGCGGGAGTAGGAACCGGGGAGCTGTTTTTT
TRBJ2-1	TRBV7-8	NA	NA	CASSLDPYTRTSEQFF	TGTGCCAGCAGCTTAGACCCTTACACACGTACAAGTGAGCAGTTCTTC
TRBJ2-3	TRBV28	NA	NA	CATPGSSTDTQYF	TGTGCCACCCCAGGGAGCAGCACAGATACGCAGTATTTT
TRBJ1-3	TRBV7-6	NA	NA	CASSLDISRAAAGNTIYF	TGTGCCAGCAGCTTAGACATTTCACGGGCCGCCGCTGGAAACACCATATATTTT
TRBJ1-6	TRBV12-3/TRBV12-4	NA	NA	CASSPGGYSPLHF	TGTGCCAGCAGTCCCGGGGGGTATTCACCCCTCCACTTT
TRBJ1-5	TRBV3-1/TRBV3-2	NA	NA	CASSQGPQNQPQHF	TGTGCCAGCAGCCAAGGTCCCCAAAATCAGCCCCAGCATTTT
TRBJ1-2	TRBV5-1	TRBD1	NA	CASSSGQGAHGYTF	TGCGCCAGCAGTTCGGGACAGGGGGCGCATGGCTACACCTTC
TRBJ1-4	TRBV5-1	TRBD1	NA	CASSPDRVFEKLFF	TGCGCCAGCAGTCCGGACAGGGTTTTCGAAAAACTGTTTTTT
TRBJ1-6	TRBV10-3	NA	NA	CAISESGVPPLHF	TGTGCCATCAGTGAGTCAGGAGTTCCACCCCTCCACTTT
TRBJ1-1	TRBV28	NA	once	CATLIPVQGAFF	TGTGCCACCTTAATCCCGGTTCAGGGAGCTTTCTTT
TRBJ2-3	TRBV3-1/TRBV3-2	NA	NA	CASSQMAITDTQYF	TGTGCCAGCAGCCAAATGGCGATCACAGATACGCAGTATTTT
TRBJ2-2	TRBV11-3	NA	NA	CAGSSPHTNTGELFF	TGTGCCGGCAGCTCTCCCCACACGAACACCGGGGAGCTGTTTTTT
TRBJ1-1	TRBV29-1	NA	NA	CSAMKVNTEAFF	TGCAGCGCCATGAAGGTGAACACTGAAGCTTTCTTT
TRBJ2-7	TRBV9	NA	NA	CASSVGGVDYEQYF	TGTGCCAGCAGCGTAGGAGGGGTGGACTACGAGCAGTACTTC
TRBJ2-2	TRBV5-4	NA	once	CASRPLGAGELFF	TGTGCCAGCCGCCCCCTCGGGGCCGGGGAGCTGTTTTTT
TRBJ2-1	TRBV9	NA	NA	CASSVGGRVGNEQFF	TGTGCCAGCAGCGTAGGGGGCAGGGTTGGAAATGAGCAGTTCTTC
TRBJ2-2	TRBV7-2	NA	NA	CASSLARSYTGELFF	TGTGCCAGCAGCTTAGCGAGAAGTTACACCGGGGAGCTGTTTTTT
TRBJ2-7	TRBV6-5	NA	NA	CASSYSGTQNEQYF	TGTGCCAGCAGTTATTCAGGGACCCAGAACGAGCAGTACTTC
TRBJ1-1	TRBV5-6	NA	NA	CASSLEWQVAEAFF	TGTGCCAGCAGCTTGGAATGGCAGGTGGCTGAAGCTTTCTTT
TRBJ2-1	TRBV7-2	TRBD2	NA	CASAVLTSGGYNEQFF	TGTGCCAGCGCCGTCCTGACTAGCGGGGGTTACAATGAGCAGTTCTTC
TRBJ1-5	TRBV3-1/TRBV3-2	NA	NA	CASSQGRGQTNQPQHF	TGTGCCAGCAGCCAAGGACGCGGACAGACCAATCAGCCCCAGCATTTT
TRBJ1-5	TRBV7-2	TRBD1	NA	CASSLKVTGASQPQHF	TGTGCCAGCAGCTTAAAAGTGACAGGGGCCAGTCAGCCCCAGCATTTT